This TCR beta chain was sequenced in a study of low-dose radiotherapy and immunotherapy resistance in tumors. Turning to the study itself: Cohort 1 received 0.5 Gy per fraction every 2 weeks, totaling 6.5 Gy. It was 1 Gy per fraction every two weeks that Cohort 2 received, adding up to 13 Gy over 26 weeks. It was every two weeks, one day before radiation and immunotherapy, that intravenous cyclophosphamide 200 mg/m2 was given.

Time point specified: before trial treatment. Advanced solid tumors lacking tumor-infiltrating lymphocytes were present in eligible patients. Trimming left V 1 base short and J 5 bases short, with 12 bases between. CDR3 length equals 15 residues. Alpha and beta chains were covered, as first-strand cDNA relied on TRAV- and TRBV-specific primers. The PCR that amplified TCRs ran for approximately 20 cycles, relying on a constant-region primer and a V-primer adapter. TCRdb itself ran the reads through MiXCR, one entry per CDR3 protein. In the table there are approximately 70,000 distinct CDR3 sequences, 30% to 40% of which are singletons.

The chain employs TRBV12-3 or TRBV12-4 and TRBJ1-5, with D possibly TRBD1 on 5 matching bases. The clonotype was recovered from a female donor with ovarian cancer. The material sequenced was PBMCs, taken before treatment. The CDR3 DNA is TGTGCCAGCAGTTTAGGGCAGGGCCCCCATCAGCCCCAGCATTTT. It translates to CASSLGQGPHQPQHF.